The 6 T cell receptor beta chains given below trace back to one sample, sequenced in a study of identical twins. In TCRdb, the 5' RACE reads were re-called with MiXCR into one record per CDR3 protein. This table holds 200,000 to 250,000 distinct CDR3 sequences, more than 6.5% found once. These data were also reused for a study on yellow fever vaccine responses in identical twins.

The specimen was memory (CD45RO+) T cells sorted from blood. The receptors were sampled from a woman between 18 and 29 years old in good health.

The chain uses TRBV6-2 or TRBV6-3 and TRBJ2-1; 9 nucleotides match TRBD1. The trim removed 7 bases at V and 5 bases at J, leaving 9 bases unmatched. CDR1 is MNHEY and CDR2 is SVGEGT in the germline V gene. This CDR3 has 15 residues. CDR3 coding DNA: TGTGCCAGCATTCGAGGACAGGGGATTCACAATGAGCAGTTCTTC. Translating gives CASIRGQGIHNEQFF.

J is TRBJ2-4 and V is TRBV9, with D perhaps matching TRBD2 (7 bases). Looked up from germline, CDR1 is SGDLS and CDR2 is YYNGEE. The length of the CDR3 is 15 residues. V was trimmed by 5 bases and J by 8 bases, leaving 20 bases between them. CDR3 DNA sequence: TGTGCCAGCAGTGATAATATGGGGGGGGCTGACATTCAGTACTTC. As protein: CASSDNMGGADIQYF.

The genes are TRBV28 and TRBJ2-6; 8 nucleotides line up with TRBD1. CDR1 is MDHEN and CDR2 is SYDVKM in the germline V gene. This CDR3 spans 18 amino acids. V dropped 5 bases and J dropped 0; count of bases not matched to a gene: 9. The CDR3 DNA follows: TGTGCCAGCAGTCCCGGGACAGGAAGGGCCTCTGGGGCCAACGTCCTGACTTTC. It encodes CASSPGTGRASGANVLTF.

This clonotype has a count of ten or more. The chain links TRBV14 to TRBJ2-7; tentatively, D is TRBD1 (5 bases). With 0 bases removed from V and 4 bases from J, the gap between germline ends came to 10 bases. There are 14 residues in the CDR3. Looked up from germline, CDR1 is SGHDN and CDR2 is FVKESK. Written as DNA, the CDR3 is TGTGCCAGCAGCCAAGATCTGGGGCGTTACGAGCAGTACTTC. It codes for CASSQDLGRYEQYF.

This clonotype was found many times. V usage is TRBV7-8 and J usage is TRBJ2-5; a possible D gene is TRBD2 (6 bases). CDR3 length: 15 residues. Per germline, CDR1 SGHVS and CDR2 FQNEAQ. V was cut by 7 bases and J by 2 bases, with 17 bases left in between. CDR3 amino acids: CASTRVWGVQETQYF. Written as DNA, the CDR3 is TGTGCCAGCACCCGGGTATGGGGGGTTCAAGAGACCCAGTACTTC.

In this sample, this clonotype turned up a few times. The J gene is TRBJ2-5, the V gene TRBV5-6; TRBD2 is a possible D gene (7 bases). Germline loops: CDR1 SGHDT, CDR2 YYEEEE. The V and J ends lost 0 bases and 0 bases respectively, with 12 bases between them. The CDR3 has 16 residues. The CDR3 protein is CASSLETGGHQETQYF. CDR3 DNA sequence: TGTGCCAGCAGCTTGGAGACGGGGGGCCACCAAGAGACCCAGTACTTC.